A single sample gave rise to the 22 T cell receptor beta chains below, sequenced in a study of regulatory T cells in long-lasting Graves disease. The time point: newly diagnosed GD, antithyroid drugs for less than 3 months. RNA from PBMCs was the source of the TCR library. Arm-PCR of CDR3 regions and iRepertoire HTBI primers were used to build TCR beta libraries. TCRdb re-called the multiplex PCR reads with MiXCR, one entry per CDR3 protein. The table has approximately 460,000 distinct CDR3 sequences, around 15% seen once. These data were also filed under a second study, of T cells in Graves' hyperthyroidism and ophthalmopathy.

The material was peripheral blood mononuclear cells (PBMCs), obtained at new diagnosis, from a patient treated with antithyroid drugs. The source is a woman between 25 and 40 years old with Graves disease.

There are a few counts of this clonotype. The J gene is TRBJ1-3, the V gene TRBV20-1; D call uncertain. The CDR3 covers 14 residues. The V gene lost 2 bases and the J gene lost 0 bases, with 8 bases spanning the gap. The germline CDR1 and CDR2 sequences are DFQATT and SNEGSKA (reference sequence). CDR3 region: CSARTPVSGNTIYF. The CDR3 nucleotides read TGCAGTGCTAGAACGCCAGTCTCTGGAAACACCATATATTTT.

This clonotype was seen a handful of times. This sequence may be a read error, since a much larger clone differs from it by one base. The chain couples TRBV12-3 or TRBV12-4 to TRBJ1-4, with D hard to call. Deletions cut 5 bases from V and 7 bases from J, with 17 bases between. The CDR3 spans 15 residues. The CDR3 DNA reads TGTGCCAGCAGTCCCCCTGGCCTGAGAGCTGAAAAACTGTTTTTT. Protein product: CASSPPGLRAEKLFF.

This clonotype was picked up many times. CDR3 protein: CASRLGGGYEQYF. CDR3 coding DNA: TGTGCCAGCAGGTTGGGAGGGGGATACGAGCAGTACTTC. The chain carries TRBV7-8 and TRBJ2-7, with a weak D call TRBD2 (7 bases). This CDR3 region has 13 residues. Trimming removed 6 bases at V and 4 bases at J, with 13 bases between. Germline V gene data show CDR1 as SGHVS and CDR2 as FQNEAQ.

At least ten counts were recorded for this clonotype. J is TRBJ1-2 and V is TRBV28; D remains unclear. Trimming pared 7 bases from V and 0 bases from J, leaving 15 bases between. Per the germline V gene, CDR1 is MDHEN and CDR2 is SYDVKM. The CDR3 is 15 residues long. The CDR3 nucleotides read TGTGCCAGCACCTTGACATCTGCAGCTAACTATGGCTACACCTTC. It is translated as CASTLTSAANYGYTF.

The rearrangement joins TRBV20-1 to TRBJ2-7; D is possibly TRBD1 (5 bases). V dropped 2 bases and J dropped 2 bases, with 7 bases sitting between them. CDR1 and CDR2 (germline): DFQATT, SNEGSKA (reference sequence). The CDR3 sequence is 12 residues long. The CDR3 nucleotides read TGCAGTGCTAGACCGGACACCTACGAGCAGTACTTC. Protein: CSARPDTYEQYF.

This clonotype has only a few counts. This chain joins TRBV20-1 and TRBJ2-7; 7 nucleotides agree with TRBD1. The J segment lost 0 bases and the V segment lost 7 bases, leaving 6 bases of the junction unmatched. Per the germline V gene, CDR1 is DFQATT and CDR2 is SNEGSKA (reference sequence). The CDR3 has 13 amino acids. The CDR3 spells CSVRDSNSYEQYF. For the CDR3, the DNA is TGCAGTGTCCGGGACAGCAACTCCTACGAGCAGTACTTC.

This clonotype occurred many times. The V call is TRBV20-1, the J call TRBJ2-7; D ambiguous. CDR3 length: 12 residues. Germline V lookup: CDR1 DFQATT, CDR2 SNEGSKA (reference sequence). The V end was cut by 7 bases, the J end by 1 base, with 11 bases between. CDR3 protein: CSEGIGSYEQYF. The CDR3 DNA sequence: TGCAGTGAAGGGATTGGGTCCTACGAGCAGTACTTC.

This clonotype came up many times. The CDR3 here is CSANVGGASPLHF. The CDR3, as DNA: TGCAGTGCCAACGTCGGGGGAGCGTCACCCCTCCACTTT. The rearrangement links TRBV20-1 to TRBJ1-6; D may be TRBD1 (5 bases). The CDR3 is made up of 13 amino acids. Germline lookup yields CDR1 DFQATT and CDR2 SNEGSKA (reference sequence). The germline V and J ends were trimmed by 6 bases and 10 bases, with 16 bases remaining between them.

This chain links TRBV28 with TRBJ1-6, with D perhaps matching TRBD1 (5 bases). The V end lost 6 bases, the J end lost 10 bases, and 19 bases lay between the germline ends. CDR3 length equals 15 residues. The germline V gene encodes CDR1 MDHEN and CDR2 SYDVKM. CDR3: CASSAGKVGASPLHF. The CDR3 bases are TGTGCCAGCAGCGCCGGGAAAGTCGGGGCCTCACCCCTCCACTTT.

This clonotype was counted only a few times. This chain joins TRBV28 and TRBJ1-1; no clear D. This CDR3 has 13 amino acids. V dropped 3 bases and J dropped 11 bases, with 16 bases sitting between them. CDR1 MDHEN and CDR2 SYDVKM come from the germline V gene. The CDR3, as DNA: TGTGCCAGCAGTTTGGCCTTTAGGGATGTGGCTTTCTTT. Its translation is CASSLAFRDVAFF.

This chain links TRBV3-1 with TRBJ2-5; D uncertain. V dropped 4 bases and J dropped 1 base, with 10 bases sitting between them. CDR3 length equals 14 residues. Germline V lookup: CDR1 LGHDT, CDR2 YNNKEL (reference sequence). CDR3: CASSLHSPQETQYF. In DNA, the CDR3 is TGTGCCAGCAGCCTTCACAGCCCCCAAGAGACCCAGTACTTC.

A remark on this clonotype: Given a far larger clone just one base away, this is likely a sequencing read error. The gene calls are TRBV7-2 and TRBJ2-5; 8 nucleotides agree with TRBD2. The CDR3 extends over 17 amino acids. V gave up 0 bases and J gave up 11 bases; unmatched junction bases: 17. Germline V gives CDR1 SGHTA, CDR2 FQGNSA. The CDR3 protein is CASSLAASGYPYNEQYF. The CDR3 DNA reads TGTGCCAGCAGCTTAGCAGCTAGCGGGTACCCCTACAATGAGCAGTACTTC.

This clonotype was seen at least ten times. The gene calls are TRBV27 and TRBJ2-5; possibly TRBD2 for D (6 bases). The CDR3 has 14 amino acids. The ends were cut back, 4 bases at V and 5 bases at J, with 14 bases in the middle. CDR1 MNHEY and CDR2 SMNVEV come from the germline V gene (reference sequence). CDR3 in amino acids: CASSSLDGGETQYF. DNA of the CDR3: TGTGCCAGCAGTTCTCTGGACGGAGGGGAGACCCAGTACTTC.

This clonotype showed up many times. The chain combines TRBV12-3 or TRBV12-4 with TRBJ2-2; D not resolved. The CDR3 spans 14 residues. Deletions cut 3 bases from V and 6 bases from J, with 11 bases between. The DNA for the CDR3 is TGTGCCAGCAGTTTCCAATCTGGCGCCGGGGAGCTGTTTTTT. This gives the protein CASSFQSGAGELFF.

A few counts support this clonotype. The rearrangement uses TRBV30 and TRBJ2-2; D is undetermined. Trimming cost V 4 bases and J 0 bases, with 12 bases left between them. Germline CDR1 and CDR2: GTSNPN and SVGIG (reference sequence). The CDR3 totals 15 residues. The CDR3 DNA sequence: TGTGCCTGGACTGGCGGAGTCGCGAACACCGGGGAGCTGTTTTTT. Translating it yields CAWTGGVANTGELFF.

This clonotype was counted only a few times. The rearrangement links TRBV7-2 to TRBJ2-7; D is ambiguous. This CDR3 is 14 amino acids long. CDR1 is SGHTA and CDR2 is FQGNSA in the germline V gene. Trimming removed 5 bases at V and 3 bases at J, with 14 bases between. CDR3 nucleotide sequence: TGTGCCAGCAGCATATCGACTGGGAACTACGAGCAGTACTTC. Protein sequence: CASSISTGNYEQYF.

This clonotype was detected ten times or more. This rearrangement joins TRBV20-1 to TRBJ2-7; unclear D gene. CDR1 and CDR2 from the germline V gene are DFQATT and SNEGSKA (reference sequence). This CDR3 has 12 amino acids. Trimming removed 6 bases from V and 4 bases from J, with 13 bases in between. CDR3 protein: CSAQQVPYEQYF. The CDR3 DNA follows: TGCAGTGCCCAGCAGGTACCATACGAGCAGTACTTC.

This clonotype was counted ten times or more. This chain uses TRBV15 with TRBJ2-7; TRBD2 matches 12 bases. From germline, CDR1 is LNHNV and CDR2 YYDKDF (reference sequence). J gave up 4 bases and V 2 bases, and 6 bases lay outside the gene matches. The CDR3 sequence is 16 residues long. CDR3 sequence: CATSRLSSGGGYEQYF. The CDR3 coding sequence is TGTGCCACCAGCAGATTGTCTAGCGGGGGGGGGTACGAGCAGTACTTC.

This clonotype was seen many times. This chain connects TRBV11-3 to TRBJ2-1; TRBD1 matches at 12 bases. J lost 8 bases, V lost 0 bases, and 5 bases had no gene match. This CDR3 comprises 16 residues. From germline, CDR1 is SGHNT and CDR2 YENEEA. This CDR3 reads CASSLEGQGAHDEQFF. In DNA form, the CDR3 reads TGTGCCAGCAGCTTAGAGGGACAGGGGGCGCATGATGAGCAGTTCTTC.

This clonotype was seen repeatedly, ten times or more. J is TRBJ1-5 and V is TRBV19; 10 positions agree with TRBD1. CDR3 size: 16 residues. The germline V gene encodes CDR1 LNHDA and CDR2 SQIVND (reference sequence). V lost 5 bases to trimming and J lost 6 bases; unmatched junction nucleotides: 10. This CDR3 reads CASSPETGGAFQPQHF. The CDR3 DNA reads as TGTGCCAGTAGTCCCGAGACAGGGGGCGCCTTTCAGCCCCAGCATTTT.

This clonotype was seen ten or more times. The chain joins TRBV20-1 to TRBJ1-5; possible D gene TRBD1, 6 bases. The CDR3 is 16 amino acids. Germline assignment: CDR1 DFQATT and CDR2 SNEGSKA (reference sequence). V gave up 0 bases and J gave up 7 bases, with 19 bases separating them. The CDR3 reads CSARDIGGQNGQPQHF. CDR3 coding DNA: TGCAGTGCTAGAGATATCGGGGGGCAAAACGGGCAGCCCCAGCATTTT.

The genes are TRBV4-2 and TRBJ1-3; D is uncertain. Germline-derived CDR1 and CDR2 are LGHNA and YNFKEQ. CDR3 length: 15 amino acids. The V end lost 0 bases, the J end lost 0 bases, and 6 bases lay between the germline ends. DNA of the CDR3: TGTGCCAGCAGCCAAGATCCCCGCTCTGGAAACACCATATATTTT. Translated: CASSQDPRSGNTIYF.